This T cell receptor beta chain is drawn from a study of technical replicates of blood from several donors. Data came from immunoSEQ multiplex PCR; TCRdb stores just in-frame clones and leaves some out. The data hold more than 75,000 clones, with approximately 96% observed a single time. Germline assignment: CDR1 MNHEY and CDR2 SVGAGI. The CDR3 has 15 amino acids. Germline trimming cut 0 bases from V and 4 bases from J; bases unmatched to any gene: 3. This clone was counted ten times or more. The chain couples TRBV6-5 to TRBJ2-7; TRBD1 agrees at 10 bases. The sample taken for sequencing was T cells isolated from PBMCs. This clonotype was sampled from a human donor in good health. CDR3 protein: CASSYSWGQGYEQYF. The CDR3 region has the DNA TGTGCCAGCAGTTACTCTTGGGGACAGGGGTACGAGCAGTACTTC.